This T cell receptor beta chain was identified during a study of blood T cell repertoires in COVID-19. Across the whole study: Specimens from acute and convalescent COVID-19 originated in the United States, Italy and Spain. T cells, B-cell-depleted T cells, or PBMCs provided the cDNA or gDNA that served as material.

The ends lost 6 bases at V and 7 bases at J; junction bases unmatched: 6. Per germline, CDR1 MNHEY and CDR2 SMNVEV (reference sequence). The CDR3 contains 12 residues. Authors' data handling: Reference gene primer amplification gave nucleated cell count estimates. Method: immunoSEQ multiplex PCR; TCRdb's copy keeps in-frame clones and lacks some. That table is the source of V, J and clone size, and D and trimming were worked out from the DNA. The top ten clones hold approximately 38% of a sample with under 150,000 clones, 80% to 90% of them seen once. Sequencing was carried out using peripheral blood. The TCR sequence derives from a human donor in a cohort sampled during active COVID-19. The chain uses TRBV27 and TRBJ2-7; TRBD1 agrees at 7 bases. The CDR3 nucleotides are TGTGCCAGCAGCCGGGACAGTGAGGAGCAGTACTTC. This encodes CASSRDSEEQYF.